This T cell receptor beta chain appears in the sequencing data of a study of early T cells in non-severe SARS-CoV-2 infection. The CDR3 totals 16 residues. Germline-derived CDR1 and CDR2 are SEHNR and FQNEAQ (reference sequence). The V gene end was trimmed by 1 base and the J gene end by 5 bases; junction bases not matched to a gene: 9. Each CDR3 protein gets one entry after TCRdb re-called the 5' RACE reads with MiXCR. The data hold approximately 70,000 distinct CDR3 sequences, with about an eighth observed a single time. The chain uses TRBV7-9 and TRBJ2-5; 8 positions match TRBD1. This receptor was taken from an adult who was a healthcare worker with PCR-confirmed SARS-CoV-2 infection or an uninfected control (not recorded which). Sequencing used whole blood, obtained at baseline. The CDR3 nucleotides are TGTGCCAGCAGCTTAGTGGGGACAGGACGCCACGAGACCCAGTACTTC. Amino acid sequence: CASSLVGTGRHETQYF.